Ten or more counts support the clone carrying this T cell receptor (beta chain). Its antigen is currently unknown. The data originate from a study of T cells in Graves' hyperthyroidism and ophthalmopathy. Across the study: Peripheral blood samples were taken at initial diagnosis, prior to any treatment.

Around 10 ml of fresh peripheral blood supplied the PBMCs. Germline V gene data show CDR1 as KGHSH and CDR2 as LQKENI. The CDR3 extends over 15 amino acids. J lost 5 bases, V lost 4 bases, and 9 bases had no gene match. Whole-study results and caveats: A 13 V-J signature model discriminated ophthalmopathy versus stable hyperthyroidism. Most expanded thyroid clonotypes above 0.001 also appeared in blood.

The investigators amplified TCR beta CDR3 regions from RNA transcripts. A set of HTBI primers served as the primers for a first-round RT-PCR of the TCR CDR3. TCRdb used MiXCR to reprocess the multiplex PCR reads, holding one entry per CDR3 protein. This table holds under 650,000 distinct CDR3 sequences, 15% to 20% found once. The sample taken for sequencing was blood. This receptor was obtained from a young woman with Graves' hyperthyroidism. V gene TRBV18 combines with J gene TRBJ2-7, with TRBD1 identical over 9 bases. CDR3 amino acids: CASSRIGTGYHEQYF. The CDR3 nucleotides are TGTGCCAGCTCACGGATCGGGACAGGGTACCACGAGCAGTACTTC.